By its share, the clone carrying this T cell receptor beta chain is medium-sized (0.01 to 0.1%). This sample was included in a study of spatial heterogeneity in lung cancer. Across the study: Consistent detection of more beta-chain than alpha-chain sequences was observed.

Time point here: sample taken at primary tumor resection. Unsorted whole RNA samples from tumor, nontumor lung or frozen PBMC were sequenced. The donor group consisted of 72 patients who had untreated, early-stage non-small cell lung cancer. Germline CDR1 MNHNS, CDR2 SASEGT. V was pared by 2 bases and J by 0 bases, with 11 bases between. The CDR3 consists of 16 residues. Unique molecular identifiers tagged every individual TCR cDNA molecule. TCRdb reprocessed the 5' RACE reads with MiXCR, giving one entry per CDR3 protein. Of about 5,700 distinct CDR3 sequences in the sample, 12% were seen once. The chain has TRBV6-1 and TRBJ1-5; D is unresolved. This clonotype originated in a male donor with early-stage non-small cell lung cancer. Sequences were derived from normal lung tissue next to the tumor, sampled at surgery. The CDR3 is CASSETPGDSNQPQHF. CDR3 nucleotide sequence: TGTGCCAGCAGTGAAACTCCTGGTGATAGCAATCAGCCCCAGCATTTT.